Included here is one T cell receptor beta chain sequence, with context. This receptor's antigen is unknown. No base quality information exists; no much larger clone differs at one position. TCRbeta CDR3 regions were amplified from genomic DNA using the immunoSEQ Assay, a bias-controlled multiplex PCR. In the source study's methods: The number of nucleated cells in each sample was estimated from the amplification of reference gene primers within the assay. Sequence reads were collapsed and filtered to measure the absolute abundance of every unique TCRbeta CDR3 rearrangement. For each sample, productive Simpson clonality was calculated as the square root of Simpson's diversity index over productive rearrangements. TCRdb mirrors the immuneACCESS table, restricted to in-frame sequences. Some clones are absent from its copies; in checked studies, under half trace to an unresolved V gene, and the reason for the others is unknown. The V and J calls and clone size were taken over from that table, and D and trimming were inferred from the DNA. Across this sample there are about 130,000 clones, with around 85% seen only once. Jointly, the top ten make up 4.3% of the sample.

The data stem from a study of blood T cell repertoires in COVID-19 (dated by TCRdb to between 2020 and 2021). Regarding the complete study: Samples from collaborators originated in the United States, Italy and Spain and spanned both the acute and convalescent phases of COVID-19. The prospective study material was composed of cDNA or gDNA derived from T cells, B-cell-depleted T cells, or PBMCs. The dataset comprised deeply sampled blood TCRbeta repertoires from subjects exposed to, actively infected with, or recovered from COVID-19. A freely available public database, intended as a resource for researchers studying the immune response to SARS-CoV-2, is where the repertoires were released. The samples were drawn from the first 160 participants of the ongoing ImmuneRACE study and from about 1,200 subjects provided by 6 global collaborators. A de-identified subject ID, COVID-19 status, age in years and sex were almost always included in the sample metadata. Where available, HLA class I and class II types were taken from metadata supplied by the sample provider and were not determined by assay-based typing. Results the study describes overall, beyond this receptor: Clinical and demographic metadata were provided uncurated, with the amount varying by source and participant.

The CDR3 contains 13 residues, cysteine and phenylalanine counted. This entry keeps only the CDR3 DNA: 39 bases, framed from base 1. V loses 7 bases of germline sequence and J loses 0 bases, and the interval between the two ends is 9 bases. The germline V gene gives CDR1 as SNHLY and CDR2 as FYNNEI. Whole blood was collected in K2EDTA tubes by collaborating institutions according to the institutions' own protocols. For TCRbeta analysis, collaborator samples were shipped as frozen whole blood, as isolated PBMCs, or as DNA extracted from either sample type. This TCR was sampled from a human donor in a cohort sampled during active COVID-19. The specimen was peripheral blood. This chain is built from TRBV2 and TRBJ1-1; no D gene can be assigned with confidence. CDR3 protein: CASNVQMNTEAFF. The nucleotide sequence is TGTGCCAGCAACGTCCAGATGAACACTGAAGCTTTCTTT.